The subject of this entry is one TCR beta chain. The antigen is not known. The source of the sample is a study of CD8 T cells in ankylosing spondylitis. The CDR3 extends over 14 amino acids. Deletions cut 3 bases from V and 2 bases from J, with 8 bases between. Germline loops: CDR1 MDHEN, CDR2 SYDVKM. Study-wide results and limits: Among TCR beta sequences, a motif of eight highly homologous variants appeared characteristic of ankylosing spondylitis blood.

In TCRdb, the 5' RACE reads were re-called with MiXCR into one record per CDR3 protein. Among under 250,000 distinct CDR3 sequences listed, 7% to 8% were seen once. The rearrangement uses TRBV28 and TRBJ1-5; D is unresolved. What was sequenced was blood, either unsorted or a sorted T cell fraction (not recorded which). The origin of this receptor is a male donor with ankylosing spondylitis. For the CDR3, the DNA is TGTGCCAGCAGTTTGGTAGTAGGCAATCAGCCCCAGCATTTT. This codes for CASSLVVGNQPQHF.